Each of the 3 T cell receptor beta chains below was sequenced from the same sample in a study of blood T cells in healthy people across ages. Combining a sample-barcoded 5' primer with a J-beta primer mix, a second PCR ran for about 7 to 11 cycles. TCRdb analysed the 5' RACE reads with MiXCR anew, one entry per CDR3 protein. The sample has some 940,000 distinct CDR3 sequences, roughly 29% seen once. These same data were also listed under a study on T cells of mothers and their children.

Sequenced input: blood. These receptors all come from a woman aged 35 to 49 in good health.

The V gene is TRBV28, the J gene TRBJ1-2, with 8 bases that match TRBD1. V trimming: 6 bases; J trimming: 5 bases; junction bases outside the gene matches: 8. This CDR3 has 14 amino acids. Looked up from germline, CDR1 is MDHEN and CDR2 is SYDVKM. CDR3: CASRLDRGPYGYTF. CDR3 in DNA: TGTGCCAGCAGGCTAGACAGGGGCCCTTATGGCTACACCTTC.

Note on this clonotype: A read error may be the cause here, since a much bigger clone is one base away. This sequence joins TRBV4-3 and TRBJ1-2; 10 nucleotides match TRBD1. The CDR3 is 16 residues long. Germline CDR1 reads LGHNA; CDR2 reads YSLEER. With V trimmed by 5 bases and J by 5 bases, 11 bases remained unmatched. CDR3 amino acids: CASSREGTGESYGYTF. The CDR3 nucleotides are TGCGCCAGCAGCAGGGAGGGGACAGGGGAAAGTTATGGCTACACCTTC.

V gene TRBV20-1 combines with J gene TRBJ2-3; TRBD2 is a possible D gene (6 bases). The germline V gene encodes CDR1 DFQATT and CDR2 SNEGSKA (reference sequence). CDR3 length: 15 amino acids. V lost 3 bases and J 4 bases, leaving 17 bases between the germline ends. CDR3 in amino acids: CSARGGPNPADTQYF. The CDR3 nucleotides are TGCAGTGCTAGGGGGGGACCCAACCCCGCAGATACGCAGTATTTT.